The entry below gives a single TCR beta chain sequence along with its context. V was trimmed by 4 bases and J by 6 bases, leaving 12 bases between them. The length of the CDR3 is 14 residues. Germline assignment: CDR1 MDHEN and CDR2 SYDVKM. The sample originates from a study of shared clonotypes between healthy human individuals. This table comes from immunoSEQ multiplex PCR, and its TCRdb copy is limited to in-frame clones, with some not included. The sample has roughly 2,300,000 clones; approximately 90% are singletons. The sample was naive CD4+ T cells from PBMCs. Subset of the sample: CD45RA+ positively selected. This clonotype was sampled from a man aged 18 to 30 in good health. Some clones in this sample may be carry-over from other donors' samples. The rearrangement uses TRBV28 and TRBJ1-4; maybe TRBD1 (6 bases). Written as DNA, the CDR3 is TGTGCCAGCAGTTCAACAGGGTTCGATGAAAAACTGTTTTTT. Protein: CASSSTGFDEKLFF.